These 13 T cell receptor beta chains came from one sample sequenced in a study of blood T cell repertoires in COVID-19. Profiling relied on immunoSEQ multiplex PCR, and the TCRdb table lists in-frame clones only, not all of them. The sample holds some 130,000 clones, around four fifths seen once. The sequenced material came from peripheral blood. The receptors shown here come from a man older than 75 with acute or convalescent COVID-19.

The V and J genes are TRBV18 and TRBJ2-5, with 10 bases that match TRBD2. V lost 3 bases, J lost 9 bases, and 16 bases stayed unmatched. This CDR3 has 17 amino acids. Per germline, CDR1 KGHSH and CDR2 LQKENI. The CDR3 bases are TGTGCCAGCTCACCCAACTCCGGGACTAGCGTTCAAGGGGCCCAGTACTTC. Protein sequence: CASSPNSGTSVQGAQYF.

This chain links TRBV5-6 with TRBJ2-1; tentatively, D is TRBD1 (5 bases). Germline CDR1 SGHDT, CDR2 YYEEEE. Deletions cut 2 bases from V and 0 bases from J, with 18 bases between. The CDR3 extends over 18 amino acids. The CDR3 DNA reads TGTGCCAGCAGCTTAAGTAGCAGGGTTCATAACTCCTACAATGAGCAGTTCTTC. Its protein product is CASSLSSRVHNSYNEQFF.

The genes are TRBV2 and TRBJ1-1, with D uncertain. This CDR3 has 13 amino acids. V lost 5 bases and J 3 bases, leaving 10 bases between the germline ends. CDR1 and CDR2 (germline): SNHLY, FYNNEI. The CDR3 coding sequence is TGTGCCAGCAGTATTATGCGGGACACTGAAGCTTTCTTT. Translation: CASSIMRDTEAFF.

The rearrangement joins TRBV7-3 to TRBJ2-2; 10 nucleotides agree with TRBD1. Germline V gene lookup returns CDR1 SGHTA and CDR2 FQGTGA. The V and J ends lost 4 bases and 6 bases, in that order; junction bases with no gene match: 20. The CDR3 is made up of 20 amino acids. The CDR3: CASSSWTGGRRVPRSGELFF. The DNA of the CDR3 is TGTGCCAGCAGCTCTTGGACAGGGGGTCGGCGGGTTCCTCGGTCCGGGGAGCTGTTTTTT. Variable domain in full (rest from reference TRBV7-3 and TRBJ2-2): GAGVSQTPSNKVTEKGKYVELRCDPISGHTALYWYRQSLGQGPEFLIYFQGTGAADDSGLPNDRFFAVRPEGSVSTLKIQRTERGDSAVYLCASSSWTGGRRVPRSGELFFGEGSRLTVL.

The chain combines TRBV5-1 with TRBJ2-7; weak D call: TRBD2 (6 bases). The germline V gene has CDR1 SGHRS and CDR2 YFSETQ. The CDR3 has 11 amino acids. V gave up 5 bases and J gave up 7 bases, with 10 bases separating them. CDR3 DNA sequence: TGCGCCAGCAGATCCGCGGGAGAGCAGTACTTC. Its translation: CASRSAGEQYF.

This chain connects TRBV5-1 to TRBJ2-6; D perhaps matches TRBD2 (5 bases). V lost 4 bases, J lost 0 bases, and 14 bases lay in between. The CDR3 spans 17 residues. CDR1 and CDR2 (germline): SGHRS, YFSETQ. The CDR3 bases are TGCGCCAGCAGCCTACCTACGGGAAGCTCTGGGGCCAACGTCCTGACTTTC. This codes for CASSLPTGSSGANVLTF.

The chain recombines TRBV7-3 with TRBJ2-3; TRBD1 aligns across 7 bases. From germline, CDR1 is SGHTA and CDR2 FQGTGA. The CDR3 runs 11 residues. V lost 3 bases to trimming and J lost 11 bases; unmatched junction nucleotides: 2. The CDR3 DNA follows: TGTGCCAGCAGCTTCGACAGGGAGCAGTATTTT. As protein: CASSFDREQYF.

The rearrangement links TRBV18 to TRBJ1-5, with D tentatively TRBD1 (6 bases). Between the trimmed V and J ends, which lost 5 bases and 5 bases, there was a span of 16 bases. This CDR3 is built from 15 residues. Germline V CDR1 and CDR2: KGHSH, LQKENI. The CDR3 region is CASSDQQGIDQPQHF. As DNA, the CDR3 is TGTGCCAGCTCAGACCAACAGGGTATCGATCAGCCCCAGCATTTT.

The chain couples TRBV5-4 to TRBJ2-3; D not certain. CDR3 length: 13 residues. CDR1 is SGHNT, CDR2 YYREEE, per germline (reference sequence). Trimming took off 0 bases at V and 1 base at J, with 3 bases between the two ends. The CDR3 DNA sequence: TGTGCCAGCAGCTTGGCAGGCACAGATACGCAGTATTTT. It is translated as CASSLAGTDTQYF.

The J gene is TRBJ2-5, the V gene TRBV6-1; D is unclear. The CDR3 covers 15 residues. Germline CDR1 and CDR2: MNHNS and SASEGT. Trimming pared 0 bases from V and 5 bases from J, leaving 13 bases between. The CDR3 coding sequence is TGTGCCAGCAGTGAAGCCGCGACCAGCAGGGAGACCCAGTACTTC. Residues: CASSEAATSRETQYF.

J is TRBJ2-6 and V is TRBV5-8; D unclear. The V end lost 0 bases, the J end lost 1 base, and 8 bases lay between the germline ends. CDR3 length: 16 amino acids. CDR1 and CDR2 from the germline V gene are SGHTS and YDEGEE. The CDR3: CASSLAVLSGANVLTF. The CDR3 DNA is TGTGCCAGCAGCTTGGCTGTTTTATCTGGGGCCAACGTCCTGACTTTC.

The rearrangement links TRBV5-6 to TRBJ2-5, with 10 bases fitting TRBD2. Germline V gene sequence: CDR1 SGHDT, CDR2 YYEEEE. The CDR3 extends over 15 amino acids. Trimming at V came to 0 bases and at J to 5 bases, leaving 4 bases not matched to a gene. The CDR3 reads CASSLERGGGETQYF. The DNA of the CDR3 is TGTGCCAGCAGCTTGGAGCGGGGGGGCGGCGAGACCCAGTACTTC.

CDR3 bases: TGTGCCAGTAGTATGAGACCGGGACAGGGAAATGAGCAGTTCTTC. Translation gives CASSMRPGQGNEQFF. V and J are TRBV19 and TRBJ2-1; 9 nucleotides line up with TRBD1. Germline assignment: CDR1 LNHDA and CDR2 SQIVND (reference sequence). V lost 3 bases, J lost 7 bases, and 7 bases stayed unmatched. The CDR3 runs 15 residues.